These 28 T cell receptor beta chains came from one sample sequenced in a study of shared T cell receptors in the human thymus. Assay used: immunoSEQ multiplex PCR; TCRdb lists only in-frame clones, some missing. The profile shows hundreds of thousands of clones, more than 75% of them singletons. Another study also made use of these data, one on human thymus T cells.

The sequenced material came from thymocytes. The receptors were sampled from a boy under three years old with a congenital heart defect.

The chain uses TRBV6-6 and TRBJ2-1; 8 bases agree with TRBD2. Unmatched junction bases numbered 6, after V lost 2 bases and J lost 3 bases. CDR1 is MNHNY, CDR2 SVGAGI, per germline (reference sequence). CDR3 length: 16 amino acids. CDR3: CASSYGAGAVYNEQFF. The DNA of the CDR3 is TGTGCCAGCAGTTACGGAGCGGGAGCGGTCTACAATGAGCAGTTCTTC.

The genes are TRBV7-9 and TRBJ2-3; a weak D match, TRBD2 (6 bases). This CDR3 contains 14 residues. Germline V CDR1 and CDR2: SEHNR, FQNEAQ (reference sequence). The V end lost 4 bases, the J end lost 2 bases, and 10 bases lay between the germline ends. DNA of the CDR3: TGTGCCAGCAGCTCGGGACTCCTCACAGATACGCAGTATTTT. It codes for CASSSGLLTDTQYF.

V is TRBV5-6 and J is TRBJ2-1; tentatively, D is TRBD2 (6 bases). This CDR3 is 16 amino acids long. Germline values: CDR1 SGHDT, CDR2 YYEEEE. The germline V and J ends were trimmed by 4 bases and 4 bases, with 18 bases remaining between them. CDR3 amino acids: CASSQQRAARYNEQFF. The CDR3 bases are TGTGCCAGCAGCCAGCAGCGGGCAGCCCGTTACAATGAGCAGTTCTTC. The full variable domain, completed using reference TRBV5-6 and TRBJ2-1, is DAGVTQSPTHLIKTRGQQVTLRCSPKSGHDTVSWYQQALGQGPQFIFQYYEEEERQRGNFPDRFSGHQFPNYSSELNVNALLLGDSALYLCASSQQRAARYNEQFFGPGTRLTVL.

The rearrangement links TRBV7-8 to TRBJ2-5, with 9 nucleotides matching TRBD2. Germline-derived CDR1 and CDR2 are SGHVS and FQNEAQ. The CDR3 covers 18 residues. V gave up 1 base and J gave up 4 bases; unmatched junction bases: 13. The CDR3 nucleotides are TGTGCCAGCAGCTTAGTGGCCCAGGGCGGGAGGGCCGCAGAGACCCAGTACTTC. This encodes CASSLVAQGGRAAETQYF.

The rearrangement links TRBV5-4 to TRBJ2-7; weak D call: TRBD2 (7 bases). Germline CDR1 is SGHNT and CDR2 is YYREEE (reference sequence). V shed 4 bases and J shed 5 bases, with 13 bases lying between them. The CDR3 extends over 13 amino acids. CDR3 bases: TGTGCCAGCAGCCTAGCGGAGGGGGACGAGCAGTACTTC. It codes for CASSLAEGDEQYF.

V gene TRBV27 combines with J gene TRBJ2-7; maybe TRBD1 (6 bases). V was pared by 8 bases and J by 5 bases, with 13 bases between. The germline V gene has CDR1 MNHEY and CDR2 SMNVEV (reference sequence). The CDR3 sequence is 12 residues long. CDR3 bases: TGTGCCAGCGTAAGCAGGGGCCACGAGCAGTACTTC. Its protein product is CASVSRGHEQYF.

V gene TRBV2 combines with J gene TRBJ2-7; 12 nucleotides agree with TRBD2. The CDR3 is 17 residues long. The ends lost 3 bases at V and 4 bases at J; junction bases unmatched: 10. Germline lookup yields CDR1 SNHLY and CDR2 FYNNEI. This CDR3 is CASSDLPSGRARYEQYF. The CDR3 DNA reads TGTGCCAGCAGTGATCTGCCTAGCGGGAGGGCCCGGTACGAGCAGTACTTC.

The CDR3 here is CAWGQGDSNQPQHF. CDR3 in DNA: TGTGCCTGGGGACAGGGCGATAGCAATCAGCCCCAGCATTTT. The chain has TRBV30 and TRBJ1-5, with 8 bases identical to TRBD1. Germline loops: CDR1 GTSNPN, CDR2 SVGIG (reference sequence). The CDR3 length is 14 residues. V was pared by 5 bases and J by 0 bases, with 3 bases of the junction left unmatched.

V and J are TRBV10-3 and TRBJ2-1; 12 nucleotides line up with TRBD2. The CDR3 contains 17 residues. With 6 bases clipped from V and 4 bases from J, the junction kept 10 bases outside the gene matches. Germline V gene data show CDR1 as ENHRY and CDR2 as SYGVKD. The CDR3 bases are TGTGCCATCAGCGAACTAGCGGGAGGAAGGGGTTACAATGAGCAGTTCTTC. Its protein is CAISELAGGRGYNEQFF.

The sample holds a few counts of this clone. The chain has TRBV5-1 and TRBJ2-5; 9 bases map to TRBD1. The CDR3 is made up of 16 amino acids. Looked up from germline, CDR1 is SGHRS and CDR2 is YFSETQ. The V gene end was trimmed by 4 bases and the J gene end by 5 bases; junction bases not matched to a gene: 12. CDR3 in amino acids: CASSREGTGFYETQYF. In nucleotides, the CDR3 is TGCGCCAGCAGCAGGGAGGGGACAGGGTTTTACGAGACCCAGTACTTC.

With respect to this clone: One end of the junction does not line up with germline, which may come from a read error. The same CDR3 is also encoded by other DNA sequences in this sample. The chain links TRBV4-1 to TRBJ2-5, with 7 nucleotides matching TRBD2. Germline V lookup: CDR1 MGHRA, CDR2 YSYEKL. The CDR3 runs 14 residues. The CDR3 region is CASSRYGRHETQYF. The CDR3 nucleotides are TGCGCTAGCAGCCGTTACGGGAGGCACGAGACCCAGTACTTC.

The genes are TRBV5-8 and TRBJ2-7; 10 bases map to TRBD1. Looked up from germline, CDR1 is SGHTS and CDR2 is YDEGEE. V gave up 4 bases and J gave up 0 bases; unmatched junction bases: 4. This CDR3 spans 15 amino acids. The CDR3, as DNA: TGTGCCAGCAGCGGCCGGGACAGGGGCTCCTACGAGCAGTACTTC. Protein: CASSGRDRGSYEQYF.

This chain links TRBV7-9 with TRBJ2-1, with 8 bases matching TRBD2. Germline loops: CDR1 SEHNR, CDR2 FQNEAQ (reference sequence). V lost 4 bases and J lost 4; bases outside the gene matches: 9. The CDR3 totals 16 residues. For the CDR3, the DNA is TGTGCCAGCAGCTCCAGGACTAGCAGAACTTACAATGAGCAGTTCTTC. This translates into CASSSRTSRTYNEQFF.

This chain links TRBV9 with TRBJ1-5; D is unresolved. Trimming took off 0 bases at V and 2 bases at J, with 6 bases between the two ends. The CDR3 length is 14 residues. The germline V gene encodes CDR1 SGDLS and CDR2 YYNGEE. The CDR3: CASSVDSGNQPQHF. CDR3 DNA: TGTGCCAGCAGCGTAGACAGTGGCAATCAGCCCCAGCATTTT.

The chain couples TRBV9 to TRBJ2-1, with 8 bases lining up with TRBD2. The CDR3 spans 15 residues. Germline CDR1 is SGDLS and CDR2 is YYNGEE. J lost 2 bases, V lost 5 bases, and 6 bases had no gene match. The CDR3 nucleotides read TGTGCCAGCAGGGCGGGACTAGGACCCTACAATGAGCAGTTCTTC. This sequence encodes CASRAGLGPYNEQFF.

The rearrangement joins TRBV2 to TRBJ2-2, with 8 positions matching TRBD1. Germline V gives CDR1 SNHLY, CDR2 FYNNEI. V lost 6 bases to trimming and J lost 5 bases; unmatched junction nucleotides: 11. There are 16 residues in the CDR3. The CDR3 coding sequence is TGTGCCAGCAGCGCCTCCCCAGGGGGCTGGACCGGGGAGCTGTTTTTT. The encoded protein is CASSASPGGWTGELFF.

The V gene is TRBV27, the J gene TRBJ2-7, with TRBD2 identical over 7 bases. CDR1 MNHEY and CDR2 SMNVEV come from the germline V gene (reference sequence). V was pared by 5 bases and J by 3 bases, with 7 bases of the junction left unmatched. This CDR3 contains 14 residues. CDR3 region: CASSEGGVGYEQYF. DNA for the CDR3: TGTGCCAGCAGTGAGGGAGGGGTCGGCTACGAGCAGTACTTC.

The chain couples TRBV15 to TRBJ2-1, with 8 positions matching TRBD2. The length of the CDR3 is 16 residues. Germline CDR1 and CDR2: LNHNV and YYDKDF (reference sequence). V trimming: 3 bases; J trimming: 6 bases; junction bases outside the gene matches: 10. The CDR3 coding sequence is TGTGCCACCAGCAGCGTCGCGGGGGGAGGAGTCAATGAGCAGTTCTTC. This codes for CATSSVAGGGVNEQFF.

The chain carries TRBV6-4 and TRBJ2-1; D remains unclear. The ends were cut back, 2 bases at V and 4 bases at J, with 6 bases in the middle. There are 13 residues in the CDR3. The V gene's germline CDR1 is MRHNA and CDR2 SNTAGT. The CDR3 protein is CASSDARYNEQFF. The CDR3 coding sequence is TGTGCCAGCAGTGACGCCCGGTACAATGAGCAGTTCTTC.

The chain recombines TRBV25-1 with TRBJ1-5, with a tentative D call TRBD1 (6 bases). V was shortened by 4 bases and J by 5 bases, with 15 bases between the two germline ends. CDR1 is MGHDK, CDR2 SYGVNS, per germline. The length of the CDR3 is 15 residues. The DNA for the CDR3 is TGTGCCAGCAGTGGTGAGGACAGCTTTCATCAGCCCCAGCATTTT. Its protein product is CASSGEDSFHQPQHF.

This rearrangement joins TRBV19 to TRBJ2-1, with 9 bases lining up with TRBD2. The length of the CDR3 is 16 residues. Germline V gene lookup returns CDR1 LNHDA and CDR2 SQIVND (reference sequence). After removal of 6 bases from V and 4 bases from J, the junction contained 10 bases not matched to a gene. The CDR3 here is CASSYTPGLAYNEQFF. The CDR3 coding sequence is TGTGCCAGTAGCTACACTCCGGGACTAGCATACAATGAGCAGTTCTTC.

This chain links TRBV12-5 with TRBJ2-5; TRBD1 agrees at 7 bases. The germline V gene has CDR1 LGHNT and CDR2 FRNRAP. V dropped 7 bases and J dropped 5; count of bases not matched to a gene: 19. The length of the CDR3 is 17 residues. CDR3 sequence reads: CASAINIGLTGWETQYF. The CDR3 coding sequence is TGTGCTAGTGCCATTAATATAGGTCTGACAGGGTGGGAGACCCAGTACTTC.

The chain has TRBV30 and TRBJ2-7; the D gene is possibly TRBD2 (6 bases). Germline V CDR1 and CDR2: GTSNPN, SVGIG (reference sequence). CDR3 length: 14 residues. V lost 1 base and J lost 4, with 14 bases in between. The CDR3, as DNA: TGTGCCTGGAGTGGAATCGGGAGCGGGTACGAGCAGTACTTC. Protein: CAWSGIGSGYEQYF.

The chain employs TRBV7-3 and TRBJ2-1, with D perhaps matching TRBD1 (6 bases). CDR3 length: 15 amino acids. V lost 2 bases and J lost 8, with 16 bases in between. The V gene's germline CDR1 is SGHTA and CDR2 FQGTGA. The CDR3 reads CASSLQGWPGHEQFF. The CDR3 coding sequence is TGTGCCAGCAGCTTACAGGGGTGGCCGGGCCATGAGCAGTTCTTC.

This clone was recorded a few times. The chain employs TRBV19 and TRBJ2-3, with TRBD2 matching over 13 bases. The CDR3 is 18 residues long. Losses at the gene ends were 4 bases for V and 2 bases for J; bases not matched to a gene: 9. Germline V gene data show CDR1 as LNHDA and CDR2 as SQIVND (reference sequence). The CDR3 DNA reads as TGTGCCAGTAGTACCGATTCCGGACTAGCGGGAGACACAGATACGCAGTATTTT. Protein sequence: CASSTDSGLAGDTDTQYF.

The genes are TRBV5-1 and TRBJ2-7; D might be TRBD1 (6 bases). Per germline, CDR1 SGHRS and CDR2 YFSETQ. Trimming removed 3 bases from V and 2 bases from J, with 9 bases in between. This CDR3 is built from 13 residues. In nucleotides, the CDR3 is TGCGCCAGCAGCTGGGACACTCCCTACGAGCAGTACTTC. Protein: CASSWDTPYEQYF.

V and J are TRBV7-2 and TRBJ2-7; 7 positions agree with TRBD2. The CDR3 extends over 15 amino acids. V trimming: 1 base; J trimming: 4 bases; junction bases outside the gene matches: 7. The germline V gene encodes CDR1 SGHTA and CDR2 FQGNSA. DNA for the CDR3: TGTGCCAGCAGCTTAGAAGAGGCGGGAGTATACGAGCAGTACTTC. Translating gives CASSLEEAGVYEQYF.

This clone was recorded once. The chain joins TRBV15 to TRBJ1-5; D might be TRBD1 (6 bases). The V end lost 1 base, the J end lost 9 bases, and 10 bases lay between the germline ends. The CDR3 has 13 residues. Germline V gene data show CDR1 as LNHNV and CDR2 as YYDKDF (reference sequence). The CDR3 loop reads CATSRARGWPQHF. The CDR3 nucleotides are TGTGCCACCAGCAGAGCCAGGGGATGGCCCCAGCATTTT.